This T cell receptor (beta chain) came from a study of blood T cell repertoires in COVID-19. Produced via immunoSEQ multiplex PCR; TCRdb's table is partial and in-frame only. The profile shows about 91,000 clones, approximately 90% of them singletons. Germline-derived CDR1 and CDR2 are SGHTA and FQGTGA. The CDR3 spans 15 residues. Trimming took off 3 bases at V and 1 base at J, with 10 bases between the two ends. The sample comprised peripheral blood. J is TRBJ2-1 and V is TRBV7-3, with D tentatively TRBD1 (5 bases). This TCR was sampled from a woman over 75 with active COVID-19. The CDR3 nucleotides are TGTGCCAGCAGCTTGGGGCTTACTTCCTACAATGAGCAGTTCTTC. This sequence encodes CASSLGLTSYNEQFF.